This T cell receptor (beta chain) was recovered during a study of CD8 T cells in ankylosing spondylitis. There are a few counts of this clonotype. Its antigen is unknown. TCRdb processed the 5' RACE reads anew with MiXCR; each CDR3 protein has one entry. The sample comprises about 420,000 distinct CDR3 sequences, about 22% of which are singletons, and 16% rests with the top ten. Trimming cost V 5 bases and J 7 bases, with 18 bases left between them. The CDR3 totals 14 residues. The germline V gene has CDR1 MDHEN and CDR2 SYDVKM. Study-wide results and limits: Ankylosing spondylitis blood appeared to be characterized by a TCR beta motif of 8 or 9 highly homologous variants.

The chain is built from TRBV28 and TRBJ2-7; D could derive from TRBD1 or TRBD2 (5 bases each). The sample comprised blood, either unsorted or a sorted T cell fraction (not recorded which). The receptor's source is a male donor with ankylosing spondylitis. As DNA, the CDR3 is TGTGCCAGCAGTGGTCCGGTGGGGGTATTGGAGCAGTACTTC. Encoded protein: CASSGPVGVLEQYF.